The rows below give T cell receptor beta chains drawn from one sample of a study of cytomegalovirus exposure and HLA in healthy donors. This table comes from immunoSEQ multiplex PCR, and its TCRdb copy is limited to in-frame clones, with some not included. In the table there are roughly 150,000 clones, around 75% of which are singletons. The material sequenced was PBMCs. Receptor source: a male donor in good health and CMV-seronegative. CDR3s include the opening cysteine and the closing phenylalanine or tryptophan. D genes are given only for firm matches. Some rows mark clone size as missing; the rest say once, few, many or name a class of expanded clone.

TRBD1	TRBV2	TRBJ1-1	-	CASSVEGANTEAFF	TGTGCCAGCAGTGTCGAGGGGGCGAACACTGAAGCTTTCTTT
TRBD1	TRBV27	TRBJ2-6	-	CASSSRQGQLAGANVLTF	TGTGCCAGCAGTTCTCGACAGGGTCAGTTAGCTGGGGCCAACGTCCTGACTTTC
-	TRBV7-3	TRBJ1-5	-	CASSLNSPYSNQPQHF	TGTGCCAGCAGCTTAAACAGCCCGTATAGCAATCAGCCCCAGCATTTT
TRBD2	TRBV7-2	TRBJ2-7	-	CASSLVGLAGGSYEQYF	TGTGCCAGCAGCTTAGTTGGGCTAGCGGGAGGCTCCTACGAGCAGTACTTC
-	TRBV4-1	TRBJ2-1	-	CASSQVADLYNEQFF	TGCGCCAGCAGCCAGGTAGCGGACCTCTACAATGAGCAGTTCTTC
TRBD1	TRBV30	TRBJ1-5	-	CAWTRQGEQPQHF	TGTGCCTGGACTAGACAGGGGGAACAGCCCCAGCATTTT
-	TRBV19	TRBJ2-2	-	CASSIYGARTGELFF	TGTGCCAGTAGTATTTATGGGGCGCGCACCGGGGAGCTGTTTTTT
-	TRBV28	TRBJ2-3	-	CASSVGASDTQYF	TGTGCCAGCAGTGTAGGGGCATCAGATACGCAGTATTTT
TRBD1	TRBV5-1	TRBJ1-1	-	CASGTGGLNTEAFF	TGCGCCAGCGGGACAGGGGGCTTGAACACTGAAGCTTTCTTT
TRBD2	TRBV5-8	TRBJ2-1	few	CASSPDGGIYNEQFF	TGTGCCAGCAGTCCCGACGGGGGGATCTACAATGAGCAGTTCTTC
-	TRBV28	TRBJ1-3	-	CASSLYPMGGTSGNTIYF	TGTGCCAGCAGTTTATATCCGATGGGGGGAACCTCTGGAAACACCATATATTTT
TRBD2	TRBV7-8	TRBJ2-1	-	CASSAPGLAEEQFF	TGTGCCAGCAGCGCGCCGGGACTAGCAGAAGAGCAGTTCTTC
-	TRBV5-4	TRBJ2-5	-	CASSLGGSDREETQYF	TGTGCCAGCAGCCTCGGGGGGTCGGACAGGGAAGAGACCCAGTACTTC
-	TRBV28	TRBJ1-2	-	CASSSPGADYGYTF	TGTGCCAGCAGCTCCCCAGGGGCTGACTATGGCTACACCTTC
-	TRBV19	TRBJ1-1	-	CASSVEPGSEAFF	TGTGCCAGTAGTGTCGAACCGGGGTCCGAAGCTTTCTTT
TRBD2	TRBV7-2	TRBJ2-1	-	CASSSGLAGGRAYNEQFF	TGTGCCAGCAGCTCGGGACTAGCGGGAGGGAGGGCCTACAATGAGCAGTTCTTC
TRBD1	TRBV7-2	TRBJ1-1	few	CASSFRQGNTEAFF	TGTGCCAGCAGCTTCCGACAGGGGAACACTGAAGCTTTCTTT
TRBD2	TRBV28	TRBJ2-1	-	CASSFRNGGAWNEQFF	TGTGCCAGCAGTTTCCGTAACGGGGGGGCTTGGAATGAGCAGTTCTTC
TRBD2	TRBV5-4	TRBJ2-5	many	CASSLGLAGRETQYF	TGTGCCAGCAGCTTAGGACTAGCGGGCAGAGAGACCCAGTACTTC
TRBD2	TRBV2	TRBJ2-5	-	CASSRVLAGGRETQYF	TGTGCCAGCAGCCGGGTATTAGCGGGGGGGCGGGAGACCCAGTACTTC
-	TRBV5-1	TRBJ2-1	-	CASSLPGNEQFF	TGCGCCAGCAGCCTCCCAGGGAATGAGCAGTTCTTC
-	TRBV5-6	TRBJ1-5	-	CASSLGHFEPQHF	TGTGCCAGCAGCTTAGGACATTTCGAGCCCCAGCATTTT
-	TRBV28	TRBJ1-2	few	CASRRNDYGYTF	TGTGCCAGTCGGAGAAACGACTATGGCTACACCTTC
TRBD2	TRBV5-5	TRBJ2-4	-	CASSLVGTSGGGNIQYF	TGTGCCAGCAGCTTGGTCGGGACCTCCGGGGGGGGAAACATTCAGTACTTC
TRBD1	TRBV27	TRBJ1-2	few	CASSLLGQAYGYTF	TGTGCCAGCAGTTTACTGGGACAGGCCTATGGCTACACCTTC
TRBD1	TRBV6-6	TRBJ2-5	-	CASSYLTGEETQYF	TGTGCCAGCAGTTACCTCACAGGGGAGGAGACCCAGTACTTC
TRBD1	TRBV29-1	TRBJ1-5	-	CSVLTGANNQPQHF	TGCAGCGTTTTGACAGGGGCGAACAATCAGCCCCAGCATTTT
-	TRBV4-1	TRBJ1-2	-	CASSQEGRGSYGYTF	TGCGCCAGCAGCCAAGAGGGGCGGGGGTCCTATGGCTACACCTTC
TRBD2	TRBV6-4	TRBJ2-1	-	CASSPGEGLGERTYNEQFF	TGTGCCAGCAGTCCGGGGGAGGGGTTGGGGGAGAGAACCTACAATGAGCAGTTCTTC
-	TRBV5-1	TRBJ2-1	-	CASSLVAGNEQFF	TGCGCCAGCAGCTTGGTTGCGGGGAATGAGCAGTTCTTC
TRBD2	TRBV11-3	TRBJ2-2	-	CASSPWTSGRGGELFF	TGTGCCAGCAGCCCCTGGACTAGCGGGAGAGGCGGGGAGCTGTTTTTT
-	TRBV7-6	TRBJ2-7	-	CASSPGVGGSYEQYF	TGTGCCAGCAGCCCCGGGGTCGGGGGATCCTACGAGCAGTACTTC
-	TRBV7-9	TRBJ1-1	-	CSSSPRLGLRGGDTEAFF	TGTTCCAGCAGCCCCCGTTTAGGACTACGGGGAGGGGACACTGAAGCTTTCTTT
TRBD2	TRBV11-2	TRBJ2-2	-	CASSLAPGLAGGVGELFF	TGTGCCAGCAGCTTAGCCCCGGGACTAGCGGGAGGGGTCGGGGAGCTGTTTTTT
-	TRBV15	TRBJ1-2	-	CATSSPRVGVWGYGYTF	TGTGCCACCAGCAGCCCCCGCGTCGGGGTATGGGGCTATGGCTACACCTTC
-	TRBV18	TRBJ1-1	-	CASSPPSVRDTEAFF	TGTGCCAGCTCACCACCGAGTGTCAGGGACACTGAAGCTTTCTTT
-	TRBV9	TRBJ1-5	-	CASSVAVNQPQHF	TGTGCCAGCAGCGTAGCAGTTAATCAGCCCCAGCATTTT
-	TRBV7-9	TRBJ2-3	-	CASSPGGGRTDTQYF	TGTGCCAGCAGCCCCGGCGGGGGCCGCACAGATACGCAGTATTTT
-	TRBV5-1	TRBJ2-1	-	CASSPDGSSYNEQFF	TGCGCCAGCAGTCCGGACGGGAGCTCCTACAATGAGCAGTTCTTC
-	TRBV5-1	TRBJ1-1	-	CASGGEGGAFF	TGCGCCAGCGGGGGGGAGGGGGGAGCTTTCTTT
-	TRBV5-4	TRBJ1-1	-	CASSSRDLGTEAFF	TGTGCCAGCAGCTCCCGGGACTTGGGGACTGAAGCTTTCTTT
-	TRBV2	TRBJ2-1	few	CASSEGSGRGNEQFF	TGTGCCAGCAGTGAAGGGTCGGGACGGGGGAATGAGCAGTTCTTC
-	TRBV5-1	TRBJ2-2	-	CASGSRTESNTGELFF	TGCGCCAGCGGCTCCCGGACAGAATCGAACACCGGGGAGCTGTTTTTT
-	TRBV11-2	TRBJ2-5	-	CASSPGQQSGETQYF	TGTGCCAGCAGCCCAGGACAGCAGTCGGGGGAGACCCAGTACTTC
-	TRBV9	TRBJ1-1	-	CASSLSLMNTEAFF	TGTGCCAGCAGCCTATCCCTTATGAACACTGAAGCTTTCTTT
-	TRBV19	TRBJ2-6	-	CASSMLRASGANVLTF	TGTGCCAGTAGTATGCTCAGGGCTTCTGGGGCCAACGTCCTGACTTTC
TRBD1	TRBV15	TRBJ1-5	-	CATSRGGTGSSNQPQHF	TGTGCCACCAGCAGAGGGGGGACAGGGTCTAGCAATCAGCCCCAGCATTTT
-	TRBV15	TRBJ1-2	few	CATSGKTEPNYGYTF	TGTGCCACCAGCGGAAAGACAGAACCTAACTATGGCTACACCTTC
TRBD1	TRBV2	TRBJ1-5	few	CASRDRGFLSNQPQHF	TGTGCCAGCAGGGACAGGGGTTTTTTGAGCAATCAGCCCCAGCATTTT
-	TRBV29-1	TRBJ1-1	-	CSAGGHSNTEAFF	TGCAGCGCTGGCGGTCATTCGAACACTGAAGCTTTCTTT